This entry lists 20 T cell receptor beta chains sequenced from one sample in a study of T-cell reconstitution after alpha-beta-depleted transplantation in children. Preparing the TCRbeta library involved the use of unique molecular identifiers. TCRdb itself ran the PCR reads through MiXCR, one entry per CDR3 protein. The table has 90,000 to 100,000 distinct CDR3 sequences, roughly a quarter seen once. The material was PBMCs, obtained before TCRalphabeta/CD19-depleted stem cell transplant. The receptors shown here come from a boy aged 2 to 10 with acute lymphoblastic leukemia, due to receive a stem cell transplant.

This clonotype was counted many times. The V and J genes are TRBV3-1 and TRBJ1-2; 9 positions match TRBD1. The length of the CDR3 is 13 residues. J was trimmed by 7 bases and V by 5 bases; bases with no gene match: 5. The germline CDR1 and CDR2 sequences are LGHDT and YNNKEL (reference sequence). DNA for the CDR3: TGTGCCAGCAGCTGGACAGGGGACGGTGGCTACACCTTC. Its translation: CASSWTGDGGYTF.

As regards this clonotype: One junction end does not reproduce the germline sequence, and a read error may be involved. The chain uses TRBV20-1 and TRBJ2-5, with a weak D call TRBD2 (6 bases). The germline V gene has CDR1 DFQATT and CDR2 SNEGSKA (reference sequence). CDR3 size: 14 residues. The CDR3, as DNA: TGCAGTGCGAGAGGAGGGGCCATAGGAGAGACCCAGTACTTC. Protein: CSARGGAIGETQYF.

This clonotype was detected only a few times. The chain couples TRBV6-4 to TRBJ2-1, with a possible D match to TRBD2 (6 bases). CDR1 MRHNA and CDR2 SNTAGT come from the germline V gene. The length of the CDR3 is 16 residues. V lost 0 bases, J lost 7 bases, and 16 bases lay in between. In DNA, the CDR3 is TGTGCCAGCAGTGACTCGTCTAGCGTTGGGGGGAATGAGCAGTTCTTC. Its protein is CASSDSSSVGGNEQFF.

The chain carries TRBV20-1 and TRBJ2-7; possibly TRBD1 or TRBD2 for D (5 bases each). Germline V gene sequence: CDR1 DFQATT, CDR2 SNEGSKA (reference sequence). There are 12 residues in the CDR3. Trimming removed 2 bases at V and 6 bases at J, with 11 bases between. CDR3 in amino acids: CSARTGTIEQYF. CDR3 bases: TGCAGTGCTAGAACCGGGACGATCGAGCAGTACTTC.

This clonotype has just a few counts. The chain recombines TRBV7-9 with TRBJ2-1, with D perhaps given as TRBD1 or TRBD2 (5 bases each). Germline lookup yields CDR1 SEHNR and CDR2 FQNEAQ (reference sequence). Deletions cut 2 bases from V and 8 bases from J, with 16 bases between. The CDR3 is 15 amino acids. CDR3 loop: CASSLRGVSQDEQFF. CDR3 in DNA: TGTGCCAGCAGCTTACGAGGGGTGTCCCAGGATGAGCAGTTCTTC.

Many counts were recorded for this clonotype. The chain links TRBV5-5 to TRBJ2-7, with 10 bases aligning to TRBD2. This CDR3 comprises 15 residues. The germline CDR1 and CDR2 sequences are SGHKS and YYEKEE (reference sequence). The V and J ends lost 4 bases and 6 bases, in that order; junction bases with no gene match: 10. For the CDR3, the DNA is TGTGCCAGCAGCGAGAGGACTAGCGGAGTTGGCGAGCAGTACTTC. Protein: CASSERTSGVGEQYF.

This clonotype was seen only a few times. The rearrangement joins TRBV7-2 to TRBJ2-7; the D gene is possibly TRBD2 (6 bases). Germline values: CDR1 SGHTA, CDR2 FQGNSA. CDR3 size: 14 residues. V was clipped by 6 bases and J by 0 bases, with 12 bases between them. In DNA form, the CDR3 reads TGTGCCAGCAGGGGACTCCCATCCTCCTACGAGCAGTACTTC. Amino acid sequence: CASRGLPSSYEQYF.

This clonotype was observed a few times. The genes are TRBV6-2 or TRBV6-3 and TRBJ2-3; D uncertain. CDR1 MNHEY and CDR2 SVGEGT come from the germline V gene. The CDR3 covers 16 residues. V lost 0 bases, J lost 0 bases, and 10 bases lay in between. The CDR3 DNA reads TGTGCCAGCAGTTACTCGGCCGAACCTAGCACAGATACGCAGTATTTT. It yields the protein CASSYSAEPSTDTQYF.

The rearrangement uses TRBV28 and TRBJ2-2, with D perhaps TRBD1 (6 bases). Trimming removed 7 bases from V and 9 bases from J, with 18 bases in between. Germline V gives CDR1 MDHEN, CDR2 SYDVKM. CDR3 length: 14 residues. The CDR3 nucleotides are TGTGCCAGCACCCCATCCAGGGGCCAATGGGAGCTGTTTTTT. Translation: CASTPSRGQWELFF.

This clonotype was detected many times. This chain uses TRBV25-1 with TRBJ2-4; 10 bases are shared with TRBD2. Trimming took 3 bases from V and 7 from J; bases not matched to a gene: 12. The germline gives CDR1 MGHDK, CDR2 SYGVNS. CDR3 length: 17 residues. The CDR3 region is CASSDRTSGNRGNIQYF. CDR3 in DNA: TGTGCCAGCAGTGATCGGACTAGCGGTAATAGAGGGAACATTCAGTACTTC.

This clonotype was seen only a few times. V usage is TRBV5-5 and J usage is TRBJ2-7; possibly TRBD1 for D (6 bases). CDR1 is SGHKS and CDR2 is YYEKEE in the germline V gene (reference sequence). V was trimmed by 3 bases and J by 4 bases, leaving 14 bases between them. There are 14 residues in the CDR3. The CDR3 nucleotides read TGTGCCAGCAGCTGGACGGGACAAGTGTACGAGCAGTACTTC. Translated, it gives CASSWTGQVYEQYF.

CDR3 sequence (DNA): TGTGCCAGCAGCTTAAACCCCGGGGGTTATGGCTACACCTTC. Translation: CASSLNPGGYGYTF. This sequence joins TRBV7-2 and TRBJ1-2; perhaps TRBD1 as D (5 bases). The CDR3 extends over 14 amino acids. Germline values: CDR1 SGHTA, CDR2 FQGNSA. V dropped 2 bases and J dropped 5 bases, with 12 bases sitting between them.

The chain has TRBV20-1 and TRBJ1-5; D remains ambiguous. V was trimmed by 6 bases and J by 3 bases, leaving 12 bases between them. The CDR3 covers 13 residues. Germline V gene lookup returns CDR1 DFQATT and CDR2 SNEGSKA (reference sequence). CDR3 region: CSAEGGDNQPQHF. The CDR3 region has the DNA TGCAGTGCGGAAGGCGGGGACAATCAGCCCCAGCATTTT.

The chain uses TRBV20-1 and TRBJ2-1; no definite D call. The CDR3 has 13 residues. Germline-derived CDR1 and CDR2 are DFQATT and SNEGSKA (reference sequence). V dropped 2 bases and J dropped 5 bases, with 10 bases sitting between them. The CDR3 region has the DNA TGCAGTGCTAGACTCCCCGCTGACAATGAGCAGTTCTTC. It yields the protein CSARLPADNEQFF.

CDR3 protein: CASSFPEGHNEQFF. The CDR3 DNA reads TGCGCCAGCAGCTTCCCTGAGGGGCACAATGAGCAGTTCTTC. The chain is built from TRBV5-1 and TRBJ2-1; D is possibly TRBD1 or TRBD2 (5 bases each). The germline gives CDR1 SGHRS, CDR2 YFSETQ. Trimming removed 2 bases at V and 5 bases at J, with 11 bases between. The CDR3 covers 14 residues.

This clonotype was seen repeatedly, ten times or more. The chain is built from TRBV5-5 and TRBJ1-2; TRBD1 might be the D (5 bases). CDR1 SGHKS and CDR2 YYEKEE come from the germline V gene (reference sequence). This CDR3 is built from 14 residues. Deletions cut 0 bases from V and 7 bases from J, with 13 bases between. CDR3 DNA: TGTGCCAGCAGCTTGGAACCCATTACAGGTGGCTACACCTTC. As protein: CASSLEPITGGYTF. Full variable domain (missing parts from reference TRBV5-5 and TRBJ1-2): DAGVTQSPTHLIKTRGQQVTLRCSPISGHKSVSWYQQVLGQGPQFIFQYYEKEERGRGNFPDRFSARQFPNYSSELNVNALLLGDSALYLCASSLEPITGGYTFGSGTRLTVV.

The rearrangement links TRBV2 to TRBJ2-1; tentatively, D is TRBD1 (5 bases). CDR3 size: 12 residues. Germline CDR1 is SNHLY and CDR2 is FYNNEI. The V end was cut by 4 bases, the J end by 8 bases, with 9 bases between. This chain's CDR3 is CASSVRGYEQFF. The CDR3 coding sequence is TGTGCCAGCAGTGTAAGGGGCTATGAGCAGTTCTTC.

The chain uses TRBV28 and TRBJ1-5; a possible D gene is TRBD1 (6 bases). In germline, CDR1 is MDHEN, CDR2 SYDVKM. The CDR3 runs 15 residues. V was clipped by 5 bases and J by 3 bases, with 14 bases between them. The CDR3 reads CASSPVDSHNQPQHF. The CDR3 DNA is TGTGCCAGCAGTCCAGTGGACAGCCACAATCAGCCCCAGCATTTT. Looking up the rest from reference TRBV28 and TRBJ1-5 gives the full variable domain: DVKVTQSSRYLVKRTGEKVFLECVQDMDHENMFWYRQDPGLGLRLIYFSYDVKMKEKGDIPEGYSVSREKKERFSLILESASTNQTSMYLCASSPVDSHNQPQHFGDGTRLSIL.

The V and J genes are TRBV29-1 and TRBJ2-7; TRBD2 is a possible D gene (5 bases). Germline values: CDR1 SQVTM, CDR2 ANQGSEA. There are 11 residues in the CDR3. Trimming cost V 5 bases and J 5 bases, with 10 bases left between them. The CDR3 DNA reads as TGCAGCGTTCGGAAGAGGGACGAGCAGTACTTC. This gives the protein CSVRKRDEQYF.

The V and J genes are TRBV9 and TRBJ2-3; tentative D call: TRBD2 (6 bases). The germline gives CDR1 SGDLS, CDR2 YYNGEE. The CDR3 length is 15 residues. The V and J ends lost 4 bases and 2 bases respectively, with 14 bases between them. CDR3 nucleotide sequence: TGTGCCAGCAGCCCCGGGACTCCAAACACAGATACGCAGTATTTT. Translating gives CASSPGTPNTDTQYF.